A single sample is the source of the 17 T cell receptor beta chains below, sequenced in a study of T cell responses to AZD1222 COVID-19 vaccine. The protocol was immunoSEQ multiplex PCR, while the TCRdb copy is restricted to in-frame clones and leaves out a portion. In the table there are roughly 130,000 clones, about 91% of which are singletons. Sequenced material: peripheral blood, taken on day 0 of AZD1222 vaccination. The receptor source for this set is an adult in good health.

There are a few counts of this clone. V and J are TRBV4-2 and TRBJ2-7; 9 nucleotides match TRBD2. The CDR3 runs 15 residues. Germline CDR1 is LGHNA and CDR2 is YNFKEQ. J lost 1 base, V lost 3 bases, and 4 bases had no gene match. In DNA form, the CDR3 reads TGTGCCAGCAGCCAGGAGACTAGCGGTTCCTACGAGCAGTACTTC. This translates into CASSQETSGSYEQYF.

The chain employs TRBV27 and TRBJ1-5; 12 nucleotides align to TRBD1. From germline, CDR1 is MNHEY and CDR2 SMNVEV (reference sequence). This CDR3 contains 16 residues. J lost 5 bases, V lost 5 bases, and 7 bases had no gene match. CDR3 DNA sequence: TGTGCCAGCAGTGTACAGGGACAGGGGGCATATCAGCCCCAGCATTTT. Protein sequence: CASSVQGQGAYQPQHF.

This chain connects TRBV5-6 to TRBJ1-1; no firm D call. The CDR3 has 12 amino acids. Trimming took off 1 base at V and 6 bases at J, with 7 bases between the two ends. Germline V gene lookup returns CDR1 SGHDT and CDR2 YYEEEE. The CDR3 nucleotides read TGTGCCAGCAGCTTGAACACCCCTGAAGCTTTCTTT. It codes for CASSLNTPEAFF.

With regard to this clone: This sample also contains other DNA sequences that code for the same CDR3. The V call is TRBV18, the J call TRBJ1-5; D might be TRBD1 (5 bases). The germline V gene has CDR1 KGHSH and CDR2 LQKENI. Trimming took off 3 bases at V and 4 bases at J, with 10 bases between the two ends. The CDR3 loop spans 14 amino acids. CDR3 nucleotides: TGTGCCAGCTCACCGGGACGGGGGAATCAGCCCCAGCATTTT. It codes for CASSPGRGNQPQHF.

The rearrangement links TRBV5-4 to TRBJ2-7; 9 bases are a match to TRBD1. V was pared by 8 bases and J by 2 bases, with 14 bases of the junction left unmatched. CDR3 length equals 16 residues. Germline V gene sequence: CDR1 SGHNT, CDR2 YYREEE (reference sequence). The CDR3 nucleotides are TGTGCCAGTCATACAGGGGGCGCTCTCCCACCCTACGAGCAGTACTTC. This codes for CASHTGGALPPYEQYF.

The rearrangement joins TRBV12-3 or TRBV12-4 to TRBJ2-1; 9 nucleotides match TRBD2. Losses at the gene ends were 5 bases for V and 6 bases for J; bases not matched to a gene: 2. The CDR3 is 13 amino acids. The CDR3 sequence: CASSQTSGNEQFF. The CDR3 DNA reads TGTGCCAGCAGTCAGACTAGCGGCAATGAGCAGTTCTTC.

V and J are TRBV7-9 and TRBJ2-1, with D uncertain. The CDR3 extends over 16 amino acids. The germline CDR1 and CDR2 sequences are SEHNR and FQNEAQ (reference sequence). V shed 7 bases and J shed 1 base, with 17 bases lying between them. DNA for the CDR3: TGTGCCAGCACCAATCGCCCGTCCGGTTCCTACAATGAGCAGTTCTTC. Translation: CASTNRPSGSYNEQFF.

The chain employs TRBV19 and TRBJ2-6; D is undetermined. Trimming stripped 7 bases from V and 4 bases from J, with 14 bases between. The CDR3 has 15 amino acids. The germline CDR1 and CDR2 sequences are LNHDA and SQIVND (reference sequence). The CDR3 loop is CASTLGTLGANVLTF. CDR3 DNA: TGTGCCAGTACCCTAGGCACCCTAGGGGCCAACGTCCTGACTTTC.

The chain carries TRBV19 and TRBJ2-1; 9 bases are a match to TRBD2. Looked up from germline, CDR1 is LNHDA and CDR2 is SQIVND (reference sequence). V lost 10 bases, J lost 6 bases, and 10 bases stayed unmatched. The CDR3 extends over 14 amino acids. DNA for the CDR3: TGTGCCACCCGAGGGGTAGCGGGAGTCAATGAGCAGTTCTTC. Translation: CATRGVAGVNEQFF.

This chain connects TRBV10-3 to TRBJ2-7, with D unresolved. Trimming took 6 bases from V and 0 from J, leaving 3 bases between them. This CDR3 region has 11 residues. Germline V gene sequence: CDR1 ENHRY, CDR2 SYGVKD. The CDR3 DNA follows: TGTGCCATCAGGGACTCCTACGAGCAGTACTTC. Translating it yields CAIRDSYEQYF.

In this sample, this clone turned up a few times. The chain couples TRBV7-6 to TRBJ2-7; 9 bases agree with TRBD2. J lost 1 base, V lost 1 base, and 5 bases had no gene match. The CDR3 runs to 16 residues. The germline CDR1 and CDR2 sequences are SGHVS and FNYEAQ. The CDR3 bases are TGTGCCAGCAGCTTAGGTCCGCGGGAGGGATCCTACGAGCAGTACTTC. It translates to CASSLGPREGSYEQYF.

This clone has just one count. The CDR3 loop is CASRRGTGRPGELFF. The CDR3 coding sequence is TGTGCCAGCAGGAGGGGGACAGGGCGGCCCGGGGAGCTGTTTTTT. The chain combines TRBV6-6 with TRBJ2-2; 9 nucleotides match TRBD1. The CDR3 spans 15 residues. J was trimmed by 6 bases and V by 6 bases; bases with no gene match: 8. CDR1 is MNHNY, CDR2 SVGAGI, per germline (reference sequence).

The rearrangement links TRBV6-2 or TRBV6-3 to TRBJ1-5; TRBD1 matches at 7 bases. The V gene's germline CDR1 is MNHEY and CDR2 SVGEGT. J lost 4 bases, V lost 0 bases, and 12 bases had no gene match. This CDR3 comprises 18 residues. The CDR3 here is CASSYSLLGTAPNQPQHF. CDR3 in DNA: TGTGCCAGCAGTTACTCACTATTAGGGACAGCTCCTAATCAGCCCCAGCATTTT.

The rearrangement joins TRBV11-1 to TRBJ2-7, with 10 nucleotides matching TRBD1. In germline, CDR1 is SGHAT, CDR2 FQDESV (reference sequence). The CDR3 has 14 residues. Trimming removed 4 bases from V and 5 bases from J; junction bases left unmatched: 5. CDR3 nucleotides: TGTGCCAGCAGCTCGGGACAGGGGAAGAACGAGCAGTACTTC. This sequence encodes CASSSGQGKNEQYF.

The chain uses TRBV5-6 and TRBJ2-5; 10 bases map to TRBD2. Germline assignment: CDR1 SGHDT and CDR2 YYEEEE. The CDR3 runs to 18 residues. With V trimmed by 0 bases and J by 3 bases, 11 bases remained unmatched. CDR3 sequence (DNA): TGTGCCAGCAGCTTGGTAGGTGGGAGAGGACTAGCGGAAGAGACCCAGTACTTC. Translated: CASSLVGGRGLAEETQYF.

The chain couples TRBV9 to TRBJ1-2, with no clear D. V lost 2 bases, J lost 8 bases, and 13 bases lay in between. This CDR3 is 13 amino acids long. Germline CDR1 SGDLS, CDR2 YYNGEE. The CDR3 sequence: CASSVPGSRGYTF. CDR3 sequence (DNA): TGTGCCAGCAGCGTCCCAGGATCGAGGGGCTACACCTTC.

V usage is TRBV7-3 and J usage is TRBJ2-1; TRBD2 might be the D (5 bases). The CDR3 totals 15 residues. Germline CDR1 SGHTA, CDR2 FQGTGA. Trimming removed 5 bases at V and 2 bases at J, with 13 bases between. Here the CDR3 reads CASSPGLAPYNEQFF. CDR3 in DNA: TGTGCCAGCAGCCCGGGCCTAGCCCCCTACAATGAGCAGTTCTTC.